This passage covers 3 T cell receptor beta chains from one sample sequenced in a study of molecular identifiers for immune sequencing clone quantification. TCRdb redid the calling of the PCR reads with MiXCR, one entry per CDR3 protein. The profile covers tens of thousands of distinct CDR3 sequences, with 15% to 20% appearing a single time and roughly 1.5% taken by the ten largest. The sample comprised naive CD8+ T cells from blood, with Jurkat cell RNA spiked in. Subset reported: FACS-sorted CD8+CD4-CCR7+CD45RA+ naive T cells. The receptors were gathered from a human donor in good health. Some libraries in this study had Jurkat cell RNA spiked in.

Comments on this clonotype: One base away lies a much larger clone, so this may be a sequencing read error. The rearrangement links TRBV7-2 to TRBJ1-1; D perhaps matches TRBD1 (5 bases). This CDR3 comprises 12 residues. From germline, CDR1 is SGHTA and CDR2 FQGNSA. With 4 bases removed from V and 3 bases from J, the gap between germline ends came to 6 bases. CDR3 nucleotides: TGTACCAGCAGCTGGGGGGACACTGAAGCTTTCTTT. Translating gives CTSSWGDTEAFF.

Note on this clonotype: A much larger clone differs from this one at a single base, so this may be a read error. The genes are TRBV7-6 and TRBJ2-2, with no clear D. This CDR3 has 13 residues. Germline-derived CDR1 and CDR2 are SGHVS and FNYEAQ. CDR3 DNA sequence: TGTGCCGGCAGCTTACCGGGTACCGGGGAGCTGTTTTTT. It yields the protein CAGSLPGTGELFF.

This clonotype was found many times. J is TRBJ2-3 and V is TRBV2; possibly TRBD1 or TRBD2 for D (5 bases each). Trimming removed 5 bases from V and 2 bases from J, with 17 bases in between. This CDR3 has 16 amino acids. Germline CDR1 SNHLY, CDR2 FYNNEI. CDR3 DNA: TGTGCCAGCAGTCACCGGGACCGCTTTATCACAGATACGCAGTATTTT. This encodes CASSHRDRFITDTQYF.